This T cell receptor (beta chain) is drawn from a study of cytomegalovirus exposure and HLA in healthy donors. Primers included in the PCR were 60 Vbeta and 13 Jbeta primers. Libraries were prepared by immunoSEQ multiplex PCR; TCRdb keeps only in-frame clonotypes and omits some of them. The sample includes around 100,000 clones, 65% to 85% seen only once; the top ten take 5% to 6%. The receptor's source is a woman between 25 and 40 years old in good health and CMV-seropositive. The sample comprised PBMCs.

CDR3 DNA: TGTGCCTGGAGTGGCTACGACGAGCAGTACTTC. Protein: CAWSGYDEQYF. V and J are TRBV30 and TRBJ2-7; D gene ambiguous. Germline V gene lookup returns CDR1 GTSNPN and CDR2 SVGIG (reference sequence). With 1 base removed from V and 5 bases from J, the gap between germline ends came to 6 bases. The CDR3 spans 11 residues. The full variable domain, in which reference TRBV30 and TRBJ2-7 provide the parts outside the CDR3, is SQTIHQWPATLVQPVGSPLSLECTVEGTSNPNLYWYRQAAGRGLQLLFYSVGIGQISSEVPQNLSASRPQDRQFILSSKKLLLSDSGFYLCAWSGYDEQYFGPGTRLTVT.